One and the same sample provided the 17 T cell receptor beta chains below, sequenced in a study of blood T cell repertoires in COVID-19. Clones were sequenced by immunoSEQ multiplex PCR, and TCRdb holds only the in-frame ones, with some missing. This sample has about 42,000 clones; under 80% occur once, and the top ten carry around a quarter. Sequenced sample: peripheral blood. Receptors were obtained from an elderly man with acute or convalescent COVID-19.

The chain combines TRBV2 with TRBJ2-1; 13 bases map to TRBD2. The CDR3 loop spans 16 amino acids. Looked up from germline, CDR1 is SNHLY and CDR2 is FYNNEI. V was pared by 7 bases and J by 7 bases, with 10 bases of the junction left unmatched. The CDR3 bases are TGTGCCAGCAAGACACTGGGACTAGCGGGACCTAATGAGCAGTTCTTC. Its protein product is CASKTLGLAGPNEQFF.

The rearrangement joins TRBV2 to TRBJ1-6, with TRBD1 matching over 8 bases. Germline V lookup: CDR1 SNHLY, CDR2 FYNNEI. The junction had 7 bases not matched to a gene; V was cut back by 8 bases and J by 7 bases. The CDR3 loop spans 14 amino acids. CDR3 loop: CASETDRGNSPLHF. The CDR3 coding sequence is TGTGCCAGCGAAACCGACAGGGGCAATTCACCCCTCCACTTT. The full variable domain, rest sourced from reference TRBV2 and TRBJ1-6, is EPEVTQTPSHQVTQMGQEVILRCVPISNHLYFYWYRQILGQKVEFLVSFYNNEISEKSEIFDDQFSVERPDGSNFTLKIRSTKLEDSAMYFCASETDRGNSPLHFGNGTRLTVT.

The rearrangement uses TRBV5-4 and TRBJ1-4; D gene uncertain. Germline CDR1 reads SGHNT; CDR2 reads YYREEE (reference sequence). Trimming cost V 0 bases and J 3 bases, with 9 bases left between them. This CDR3 has 15 residues. Written as DNA, the CDR3 is TGTGCCAGCAGCTTGGATGCGGGCTCTAATGAAAAACTGTTTTTT. This translates into CASSLDAGSNEKLFF.

The chain links TRBV7-2 to TRBJ2-2, with a weak D call TRBD2 (5 bases). The CDR3 contains 14 residues. V lost 1 base and J 6 bases, leaving 9 bases between the germline ends. CDR1 is SGHTA and CDR2 is FQGNSA in the germline V gene. The CDR3 sequence: CASSLGSGAGELFF. DNA of the CDR3: TGTGCCAGCAGCTTAGGGTCCGGGGCCGGGGAGCTGTTTTTT.

V is TRBV5-5 and J is TRBJ1-5, with 8 bases aligning to TRBD1. V was clipped by 0 bases and J by 2 bases; unmatched bases: 1. Germline CDR1 is SGHKS and CDR2 is YYEKEE (reference sequence). The CDR3 loop spans 15 amino acids. CDR3 sequence: CASSLEDRGNQPQHF. The CDR3 region has the DNA TGTGCCAGCAGCTTGGAGGACAGGGGCAATCAGCCCCAGCATTTT.

The genes are TRBV5-4 and TRBJ1-2; 9 positions agree with TRBD1. The V segment lost 5 bases and the J segment 8 bases; nucleotides outside the gene matches: 10. This CDR3 spans 14 amino acids. Per germline, CDR1 SGHNT and CDR2 YYREEE (reference sequence). The CDR3, as DNA: TGTGCCAGCAGTTACCGGGACAGGGATGCCGGCTACACCTTC. It yields the protein CASSYRDRDAGYTF.

This chain links TRBV9 with TRBJ2-5; 11 bases align to TRBD2. This CDR3 contains 16 residues. The junction had 12 bases not matched to a gene; V was cut back by 6 bases and J by 5 bases. Germline loops: CDR1 SGDLS, CDR2 YYNGEE. CDR3: CASTSSSGGSGETQYF. The CDR3 DNA is TGTGCCAGCACCTCTTCTAGCGGGGGGTCGGGGGAGACCCAGTACTTC. The complete variable domain, with remaining parts taken from reference TRBV9 and TRBJ2-5, reads DSGVTQTPKHLITATGQRVTLRCSPRSGDLSVYWYQQSLDQGLQFLIQYYNGEERAKGNILERFSAQQFPDLHSELNLSSLELGDSALYFCASTSSSGGSGETQYFGPGTRLLVL.

This clone was observed at least ten times. The chain uses TRBV7-9 and TRBJ1-1; 10 nucleotides line up with TRBD1. In germline, CDR1 is SEHNR, CDR2 FQNEAQ (reference sequence). The CDR3 runs 14 residues. The junction had 7 bases not matched to a gene; V was cut back by 1 base and J by 11 bases. The CDR3 is CASSLGQGAPGAFF. The CDR3 DNA reads as TGTGCCAGCAGCTTAGGACAGGGGGCGCCGGGCGCTTTCTTT.

The chain joins TRBV5-1 to TRBJ1-6, with 7 positions matching TRBD1. CDR1 is SGHRS, CDR2 YFSETQ, per germline. The CDR3 sequence is 15 residues long. V was clipped by 4 bases and J by 5 bases; unmatched bases: 6. The CDR3 loop reads CASSAGQANNSPLHF. The DNA for the CDR3 is TGCGCCAGCAGCGCCGGACAGGCCAATAATTCACCCCTCCACTTT.

The chain has TRBV13 and TRBJ1-2; 10 nucleotides line up with TRBD1. Germline V gene sequence: CDR1 PRHDT, CDR2 FYEKMQ (reference sequence). This CDR3 region has 14 residues. J gave up 4 bases and V 4 bases, and 3 bases lay outside the gene matches. Written as DNA, the CDR3 is TGTGCCAGCAGCTCCGGACAGGGGGTCTATGGCTACACCTTC. This codes for CASSSGQGVYGYTF. The full variable domain, rest sourced from reference TRBV13 and TRBJ1-2, is AAGVIQSPRHLIKEKRETATLKCYPIPRHDTVYWYQQGPGQDPQFLISFYEKMQSDKGSIPDRFSAQQFSDYHSELNMSSLELGDSALYFCASSSGQGVYGYTFGSGTRLTVV.

The chain has TRBV15 and TRBJ2-7; no clear D. Germline V CDR1 and CDR2: LNHNV, YYDKDF (reference sequence). Trimming left V 1 base short and J 4 bases short, with 14 bases between. This CDR3 spans 15 amino acids. Here the CDR3 reads CATSRGATTSYEQYF. In DNA form, the CDR3 reads TGTGCCACCAGCAGAGGCGCGACAACATCTTACGAGCAGTACTTC.

CDR3 amino acids: CASCRDTPYEQYF. The DNA of the CDR3 is TGCGCCAGCTGCCGGGACACCCCCTACGAGCAGTACTTC. The genes are TRBV5-1 and TRBJ2-7; D might be TRBD1 (6 bases). Germline V gene data show CDR1 as SGHRS and CDR2 as YFSETQ. The CDR3 is made up of 13 amino acids. V lost 7 bases and J 2 bases, leaving 13 bases between the germline ends.

The chain couples TRBV15 to TRBJ1-3; D possibly corresponds to TRBD1 (5 bases). The ends were cut back, 3 bases at V and 0 bases at J, with 21 bases in the middle. The CDR3 length is 19 residues. Germline V lookup: CDR1 LNHNV, CDR2 YYDKDF (reference sequence). CDR3 coding DNA: TGTGCCACCAGCAGGGATACAGGCCTTGACTCCCGCTCTGGAAACACCATATATTTT. It specifies CATSRDTGLDSRSGNTIYF. The full variable domain, in which reference TRBV15 and TRBJ1-3 provide the parts outside the CDR3, is DAMVIQNPRYQVTQFGKPVTLSCSQTLNHNVMYWYQQKSSQAPKLLFHYYDKDFNNEADTPDNFQSRRPNTSFCFLDIRSPGLGDTAMYLCATSRDTGLDSRSGNTIYFGEGSWLTVV.

The rearrangement links TRBV4-1 to TRBJ2-7; 10 nucleotides align to TRBD1. V was pared by 6 bases and J by 4 bases, with 9 bases of the junction left unmatched. The CDR3 is 15 residues long. Germline values: CDR1 MGHRA, CDR2 YSYEKL. The CDR3 DNA reads as TGCGCCAGCAGGCGGACCTGGACAGGGGGATACGAGCAGTACTTC. Its translation is CASRRTWTGGYEQYF.

The V gene is TRBV6-1, the J gene TRBJ1-5, with D tentatively TRBD1 (6 bases). Trimming removed 4 bases from V and 0 bases from J, with 13 bases in between. The CDR3 totals 16 residues. Germline CDR1 reads MNHNS; CDR2 reads SASEGT. CDR3 amino acids: CASSGQVVNSNQPQHF. In DNA, the CDR3 is TGTGCCAGCAGTGGACAGGTCGTCAATAGCAATCAGCCCCAGCATTTT.

The chain couples TRBV18 to TRBJ2-3; the match to TRBD2 covers 12 bases. CDR1 KGHSH and CDR2 LQKENI come from the germline V gene. The CDR3 spans 15 residues. V shed 6 bases, J shed 5 bases, and the junction held 6 bases outside the gene matches. CDR3 DNA sequence: TGTGCCAGCTCCGCGACTAGCGGGAGAAGAGATACGCAGTATTTT. As protein: CASSATSGRRDTQYF.

J is TRBJ2-1 and V is TRBV6-5; possibly TRBD2 for D (5 bases). CDR1 and CDR2 (germline): MNHEY, SVGAGI. Trimming left V 6 bases short and J 4 bases short, with 10 bases between. The CDR3 has 13 amino acids. The CDR3 sequence: CASSVDLYNEQFF. The DNA for the CDR3 is TGTGCCAGCAGCGTGGACTTATACAATGAGCAGTTCTTC.